This T cell receptor beta chain was sequenced during a study of blood T cell repertoires in COVID-19. Study background: Donors in the United States, Italy and Spain gave samples during acute or convalescent COVID-19. PBMCs, B-cell-depleted T cells, or T cells were the source of the cDNA or gDNA that made up the material.

Original handling: Estimates of nucleated cell counts were drawn from the amplification of reference gene primers. TCRdb's copy holds only in-frame clones and misses some; the assay was immunoSEQ multiplex PCR. V and J calls plus clone size are reproduced from that table; the DNA served to infer D and trimming. Of about 200,000 clones listed, approximately 88% are singletons. The V gene's germline CDR1 is LGHDT and CDR2 YNNKEL (reference sequence). This CDR3 has 16 residues. Trimming cost V 0 bases and J 1 base, with 12 bases left between them. The source is a man in his forties with acute or convalescent COVID-19. The chain joins TRBV3-1 (or the pseudogene TRBV3-2) to TRBJ1-2; no clear D. The sequenced material came from peripheral blood. The CDR3 reads CASSQDPRGSNYGYTF. For the CDR3, the DNA is TGTGCCAGCAGCCAAGATCCACGGGGTAGTAACTATGGCTACACCTTC.